Each of the 29 T cell receptor beta chains below was sequenced from the same sample in a study of response to subunit inactivated influenza vaccine. TCRdb recomputed calls from the RT-PCR reads with MiXCR, one row per CDR3 protein. The table lists around 580,000 distinct CDR3 sequences, approximately 15% of them singletons, with over 8.5% in the top ten. The sequencing here drew on PBMCs from blood, taken 12 days after vaccination. These receptors all come from a man aged 45-65 years who received an inactivated influenza vaccine.

This clonotype was observed a few times. This chain links TRBV29-1 with TRBJ2-1, with D tentatively TRBD1 or TRBD2 (5 bases each). V was pared by 5 bases and J by 6 bases, with 14 bases between. Germline V CDR1 and CDR2: SQVTM, ANQGSEA. The CDR3 has 13 residues. The DNA of the CDR3 is TGCAGCGTTAGGGGTGGAGGCCTCAATGAGCAGTTCTTC. Translation: CSVRGGGLNEQFF.

This clonotype has more than one count but fewer than ten. This chain joins TRBV5-1 and TRBJ2-3, with 7 nucleotides matching TRBD2. CDR1 and CDR2 (germline): SGHRS, YFSETQ. The CDR3 spans 16 residues. V lost 0 bases and J lost 3; bases outside the gene matches: 7. The CDR3 is CASSLDPAGRTDTQYF. The CDR3 coding sequence is TGCGCCAGCAGCTTGGACCCAGCGGGAAGAACAGATACGCAGTATTTT.

The sample holds a few counts of this clonotype. V and J are TRBV5-5 and TRBJ1-2, with 9 bases that match TRBD1. The V segment lost 3 bases and the J segment 8 bases; nucleotides outside the gene matches: 20. This CDR3 has 18 amino acids. Per the germline V gene, CDR1 is SGHKS and CDR2 is YYEKEE (reference sequence). CDR3 in amino acids: CASSSPRTGDSLTRGYTF. The CDR3 DNA reads TGTGCCAGCAGCTCCCCCCGGACAGGGGATTCCCTCACGCGGGGCTACACCTTC.

CDR3: CASSYWSSGGNEQFF. The DNA of the CDR3 is TGTGCCAGCAGTTATTGGTCTAGCGGGGGTAATGAGCAGTTCTTC. The chain employs TRBV6-2 or TRBV6-3 and TRBJ2-1, with 10 bases matching TRBD2. Looked up from germline, CDR1 is MNHEY and CDR2 is SVGEGT. The CDR3 extends over 15 amino acids. V trimming: 3 bases; J trimming: 7 bases; junction bases outside the gene matches: 6.

Only a few counts were recorded for this clonotype. This chain links TRBV15 with TRBJ2-3; D perhaps matches TRBD2 (6 bases). Between the trimmed V and J ends, which lost 0 bases and 6 bases, there was a span of 13 bases. The CDR3 is 15 amino acids. Germline V gene lookup returns CDR1 LNHNV and CDR2 YYDKDF (reference sequence). The CDR3, as DNA: TGTGCCACCAGCAGAGACGAACCGGGAGTGGATACGCAGTATTTT. Protein product: CATSRDEPGVDTQYF.

This clonotype showed up just a few times. This chain joins TRBV28 and TRBJ2-7; 8 nucleotides match TRBD2. Germline V CDR1 and CDR2: MDHEN, SYDVKM. CDR3 length equals 13 residues. With V trimmed by 4 bases and J by 8 bases, 7 bases remained unmatched. CDR3 region: CASSYSGSIKQYF. The CDR3 nucleotides are TGTGCCAGCAGTTACAGCGGGAGCATCAAGCAGTACTTC. Filled out from reference TRBV28 and TRBJ2-7, the complete variable domain reads DVKVTQSSRYLVKRTGEKVFLECVQDMDHENMFWYRQDPGLGLRLIYFSYDVKMKEKGDIPEGYSVSREKKERFSLILESASTNQTSMYLCASSYSGSIKQYFGPGTRLTVT.

The chain has TRBV30 and TRBJ1-5; D call uncertain. The CDR3 extends over 14 amino acids. Germline V gene lookup returns CDR1 GTSNPN and CDR2 SVGIG (reference sequence). V lost 0 bases, J lost 6 bases, and 12 bases lay in between. The CDR3 DNA is TGTGCCTGGAGTGTCGGAGGGATTCGTCAGCCCCAGCATTTT. Protein: CAWSVGGIRQPQHF.

The sample holds a few counts of this clonotype. CDR3: CATRREAISTDTQYF. Here the CDR3 DNA reads TGTGCCACCAGGCGAGAGGCGATAAGCACAGATACGCAGTATTTT. The chain employs TRBV7-2 and TRBJ2-3, with unresolved D. The germline V gene encodes CDR1 SGHTA and CDR2 FQGNSA. The CDR3 has 15 amino acids. The V and J ends lost 10 bases and 0 bases respectively, with 17 bases between them.

The table lists this clonotype with many counts. This chain joins TRBV4-2 and TRBJ2-3; TRBD1 matches 9 bases. With V trimmed by 4 bases and J by 3 bases, 5 bases remained unmatched. Germline assignment: CDR1 LGHNA and CDR2 YNFKEQ. The CDR3 has 15 amino acids. CDR3: CASSLRTGETDTQYF. CDR3 sequence (DNA): TGTGCCAGCAGCCTCCGGACAGGGGAGACAGATACGCAGTATTTT.

The rearrangement joins TRBV5-6 to TRBJ1-2; D perhaps matches TRBD1 (6 bases). The V end was cut by 4 bases, the J end by 1 base, with 17 bases between. Germline-derived CDR1 and CDR2 are SGHDT and YYEEEE. This CDR3 spans 16 amino acids. The CDR3 nucleotides read TGTGCCAGCAGCCGACCCCGGGACAACGATAACTATGGCTACACCTTC. The encoded protein is CASSRPRDNDNYGYTF.

This clonotype has ten or more counts. The CDR3 protein is CSAWTSGDYEQYF. CDR3 in DNA: TGCAGCGCTTGGACTAGCGGGGACTACGAGCAGTACTTC. The chain couples TRBV29-1 to TRBJ2-7, with 12 nucleotides matching TRBD2. The trim removed 7 bases at V and 3 bases at J, leaving 4 bases unmatched. The CDR3 is 13 amino acids. CDR1 and CDR2 from the germline V gene are SQVTM and ANQGSEA.

In its sample, this clonotype was seen a few times. V gene TRBV7-8 combines with J gene TRBJ2-1; tentative D call: TRBD2 (6 bases). Trimming pared 4 bases from V and 8 bases from J, leaving 9 bases between. This CDR3 comprises 12 residues. The germline gives CDR1 SGHVS, CDR2 FQNEAQ. The CDR3 is CASSSREDEQFF. In DNA form, the CDR3 reads TGTGCCAGCAGCTCCAGGGAGGATGAGCAGTTCTTC.

This chain joins TRBV10-3 and TRBJ2-1; 13 positions match TRBD2. The CDR3 runs 14 residues. V trimming: 10 bases; J trimming: 6 bases; junction bases outside the gene matches: 6. In germline, CDR1 is ENHRY, CDR2 SYGVKD. In nucleotides, the CDR3 is TGTGCCAACTCCGGGACTAGCGGGACCAATGAGCAGTTCTTC. Amino acid sequence: CANSGTSGTNEQFF.

This clonotype came up a few times. The chain recombines TRBV11-2 with TRBJ2-3; TRBD2 matches 11 bases. The trim removed 3 bases at V and 0 bases at J, leaving 8 bases unmatched. The CDR3 is 18 residues long. Germline V gives CDR1 SGHAT, CDR2 FQNNGV. This CDR3 is CASSFRVSGGVSTDTQYF. The CDR3 nucleotides read TGTGCCAGCAGCTTTCGGGTTAGCGGGGGGGTTAGCACAGATACGCAGTATTTT.

The gene calls are TRBV12-3 or TRBV12-4 and TRBJ1-6, with 11 bases lining up with TRBD1. The CDR3 contains 14 residues. V was clipped by 6 bases and J by 9 bases; unmatched bases: 4. CDR3 coding DNA: TGTGCCAGCAGAGGGACAGGGGGAAGTTCACCCCTCCACTTT. Its translation: CASRGTGGSSPLHF.

The chain is built from TRBV7-3 and TRBJ1-1, with D maybe TRBD1 (5 bases). The germline V and J ends were trimmed by 5 bases and 6 bases, with 19 bases remaining between them. CDR1 and CDR2 from the germline V gene are SGHTA and FQGTGA. This CDR3 region has 15 residues. The CDR3 nucleotides read TGTGCCAGCAGCCGGACGGGGGGATGGATGGCTGAAGCTTTCTTT. Its protein product is CASSRTGGWMAEAFF.

This clonotype was seen ten or more times. The chain joins TRBV4-1 to TRBJ2-4; D call uncertain. Trimming took 1 base from V and 1 from J, leaving 17 bases between them. Per the germline V gene, CDR1 is MGHRA and CDR2 is YSYEKL. The CDR3 is made up of 18 amino acids. DNA for the CDR3: TGCGCCAGCAGCCAAGGGGAATTGTTGGGTGTGGCCAAAAACATTCAGTACTTC. It codes for CASSQGELLGVAKNIQYF.

This clonotype was observed a handful of times. This rearrangement joins TRBV5-1 to TRBJ2-3, with TRBD2 matching 16 bases. The germline V gene has CDR1 SGHRS and CDR2 YFSETQ. This CDR3 comprises 18 residues. With 3 bases clipped from V and 5 bases from J, the junction kept 9 bases outside the gene matches. The CDR3 DNA reads as TGCGCCAGCAGCTACCTAACGGGACTAGCGGGGGGGCAAGATACGCAGTATTTT. It is translated as CASSYLTGLAGGQDTQYF.

This clonotype was counted only a few times. V is TRBV5-1 and J is TRBJ2-1; 9 bases line up with TRBD2. The ends lost 0 bases at V and 5 bases at J; junction bases unmatched: 3. The CDR3 totals 15 residues. Germline V gives CDR1 SGHRS, CDR2 YFSETQ. The CDR3 region has the DNA TGCGCCAGCAGCTTGGTTAGCGGGAGAAACAATGAGCAGTTCTTC. It yields the protein CASSLVSGRNNEQFF.

In this sample, this clonotype turned up many times. The V and J genes are TRBV7-2 and TRBJ2-6; D possibly uses TRBD1 or TRBD2 (5 bases each). This CDR3 has 15 residues. V lost 5 bases and J lost 1, with 9 bases in between. Germline CDR1 and CDR2: SGHTA and FQGNSA. The DNA of the CDR3 is TGTGCCAGCAGCACCTGGGGGTCTGGGGCCAACGTCCTGACTTTC. Translation gives CASSTWGSGANVLTF.

The chain is built from TRBV7-2 and TRBJ2-1; a weak D match, TRBD2 (5 bases). The V gene's germline CDR1 is SGHTA and CDR2 FQGNSA. The CDR3 runs 15 residues. Trimming removed 1 base from V and 2 bases from J, with 9 bases in between. The CDR3 DNA sequence: TGTGCCAGCAGCTTAGGGTGGAGGACCTACAATGAGCAGTTCTTC. It encodes CASSLGWRTYNEQFF.

This clonotype has just a few counts. The chain employs TRBV7-2 and TRBJ2-7, with TRBD2 as a possible D gene (6 bases). The CDR3 consists of 15 residues. In germline, CDR1 is SGHTA, CDR2 FQGNSA. Trimming removed 2 bases at V and 3 bases at J, with 14 bases between. CDR3 in amino acids: CASSLYPGELYEQYF. The CDR3 DNA reads as TGTGCCAGCAGCTTATACCCGGGAGAACTCTACGAGCAGTACTTC.

This clonotype was detected only a few times. The chain joins TRBV9 to TRBJ2-1, with TRBD2 matching 13 bases. V was clipped by 3 bases and J by 8 bases; unmatched bases: 5. CDR1 and CDR2 (germline): SGDLS, YYNGEE. The CDR3 is made up of 15 amino acids. Written as DNA, the CDR3 is TGTGCCAGCAGCGCGGGACTAGCGGGGCTTGATGAGCAGTTCTTC. Translated: CASSAGLAGLDEQFF.

This clonotype occurred a few times. The J gene is TRBJ1-6, the V gene TRBV27, with D perhaps matching TRBD1 (6 bases). The ends were cut back, 4 bases at V and 4 bases at J, with 11 bases in the middle. The germline V gene encodes CDR1 MNHEY and CDR2 SMNVEV (reference sequence). The CDR3 is made up of 15 amino acids. For the CDR3, the DNA is TGTGCCAGCAGTTCCTGGACAGATTATAATTCACCCCTCCACTTT. This sequence encodes CASSSWTDYNSPLHF.

The chain joins TRBV5-4 to TRBJ2-3, with TRBD2 matching 9 bases. The trim removed 6 bases at V and 4 bases at J, leaving 9 bases unmatched. The CDR3 length is 15 residues. Germline V CDR1 and CDR2: SGHNT, YYREEE (reference sequence). The CDR3 reads CASTQRGALADTQYF. The CDR3 DNA follows: TGTGCCAGCACCCAGCGGGGGGCGCTAGCAGATACGCAGTATTTT. The whole variable domain, filled in from reference TRBV5-4 and TRBJ2-3, reads ETGVTQSPTHLIKTRGQQVTLRCSSQSGHNTVSWYQQALGQGPQFIFQYYREEENGRGNFPPRFSGLQFPNYSSELNVNALELDDSALYLCASTQRGALADTQYFGPGTRLTVL.

This clonotype was seen at least ten times. This chain joins TRBV2 and TRBJ1-1; D unclear. CDR3 length equals 14 residues. Trimming took 3 bases from V and 7 from J, leaving 15 bases between them. Germline lookup yields CDR1 SNHLY and CDR2 FYNNEI. CDR3 loop: CASSDGRFTNEAFF. The CDR3 DNA is TGTGCCAGCAGTGACGGGAGATTCACTAATGAAGCTTTCTTT.

The chain combines TRBV4-1 with TRBJ1-1; TRBD1 aligns across 7 bases. The CDR3 consists of 15 residues. Germline lookup yields CDR1 MGHRA and CDR2 YSYEKL. V lost 2 bases to trimming and J lost 1 base; unmatched junction nucleotides: 4. CDR3 DNA: TGCGCCAGCAGCCAAAGGGGACAGAAGAACACTGAAGCTTTCTTT. The encoded protein is CASSQRGQKNTEAFF.

This clonotype showed up just a few times. The chain carries TRBV20-1 and TRBJ2-5, with 8 bases aligning to TRBD1. Per germline, CDR1 DFQATT and CDR2 SNEGSKA (reference sequence). Losses at the gene ends were 6 bases for V and 7 bases for J; bases not matched to a gene: 7. This CDR3 has 12 residues. CDR3 bases: TGCAGTGCCACGGACAGGGTTGGGACCCAGTACTTC. Translation gives CSATDRVGTQYF.

This clonotype occurred a few times. This chain joins TRBV7-2 and TRBJ2-3; D remains ambiguous. V was clipped by 1 base and J by 0 bases, with 8 bases between them. In germline, CDR1 is SGHTA, CDR2 FQGNSA. The CDR3 has 15 amino acids. The CDR3: CASSLVATSTDTQYF. The CDR3 region has the DNA TGTGCCAGCAGCTTAGTGGCGACCAGCACAGATACGCAGTATTTT. Complete variable domain (other parts from reference TRBV7-2 and TRBJ2-3): GAGVSQSPSNKVTEKGKDVELRCDPISGHTALYWYRQSLGQGLEFLIYFQGNSAPDKSGLPSDRFSAERTGGSVSTLTIQRTQQEDSAVYLCASSLVATSTDTQYFGPGTRLTVL.